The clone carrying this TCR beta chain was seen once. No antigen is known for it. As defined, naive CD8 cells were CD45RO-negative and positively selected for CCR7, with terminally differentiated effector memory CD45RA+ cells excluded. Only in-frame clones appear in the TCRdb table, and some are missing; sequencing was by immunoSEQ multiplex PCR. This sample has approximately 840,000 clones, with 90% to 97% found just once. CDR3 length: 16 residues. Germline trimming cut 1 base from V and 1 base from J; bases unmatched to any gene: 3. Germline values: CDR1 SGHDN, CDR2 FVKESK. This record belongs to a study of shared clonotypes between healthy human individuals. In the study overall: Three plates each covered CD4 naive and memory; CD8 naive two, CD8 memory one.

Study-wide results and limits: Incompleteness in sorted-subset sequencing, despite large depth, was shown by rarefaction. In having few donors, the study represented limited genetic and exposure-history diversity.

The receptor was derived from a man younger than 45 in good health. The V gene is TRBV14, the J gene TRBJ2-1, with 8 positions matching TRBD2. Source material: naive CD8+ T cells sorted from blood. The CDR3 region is CASSQVGLASYNEQFF. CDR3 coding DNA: TGTGCCAGCAGCCAAGTTGGACTAGCATCCTACAATGAGCAGTTCTTC. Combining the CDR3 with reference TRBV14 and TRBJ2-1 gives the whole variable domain EAGVTQFPSHSVIEKGQTVTLRCDPISGHDNLYWYRRVMGKEIKFLLHFVKESKQDESGMPNNRFLAERTGGTYSTLKVQPAELEDSGVYFCASSQVGLASYNEQFFGPGTRLTVL.